This T cell receptor beta chain derives from a study of blood T cell repertoires in COVID-19. This clone was counted only a few times. Cohort 3 recovered donors had two negative PCRs, clearance, or symptom resolution. Data came from immunoSEQ multiplex PCR; TCRdb stores just in-frame clones and leaves some out. Here the sample spans some 490,000 clones, around 85% being singletons. This CDR3 is built from 13 residues. V lost 4 bases and J 4 bases, leaving 10 bases between the germline ends. Germline-derived CDR1 and CDR2 are SEHNR and FQNEAQ (reference sequence). This chain uses TRBV7-9 with TRBJ1-2, with D possibly matching TRBD1 (6 bases). This clonotype originated in a woman aged 55-69 years who had recovered from COVID-19. Sequencing used PBMCs or T cells enriched from blood (not recorded which). This CDR3 is CASSSDRIYGYTF. CDR3 bases: TGTGCCAGCAGCTCCGACAGGATCTATGGCTACACCTTC.